This TCR beta chain was sequenced for a study of persistence of HIV-infected CD4 T cells. The study, taken as a whole, reports: Proviral oligoclonality tracked with TCR oligoclonality within the same sorted cells.

Cells were stimulated nonspecifically with anti-CD3/anti-CD28 magnetic beads. CD4+ T cells upregulating both CD40 ligand and CD69 were sorted as responding cells. Concerning this clone itself: Its antigen is unidentified.

The immunoSEQ assay was version 4, run in survey mode. Measured with immunoSEQ multiplex PCR; TCRdb has only the in-frame clones, and not every one. In the table there are about 51,000 clones, about nine tenths of which are singletons. The material was CD4+ T cells sorted from PBMCs after approximately 18-hour stimulation, obtained from a patient who received antiretroviral therapy. The TCR was taken from an adult woman with HIV who was CMV-seropositive.

The CDR3 region is CAISQTSGLSTDTQYF. The CDR3 DNA reads as TGTGCCATCAGTCAGACTAGCGGACTATCCACAGATACGCAGTATTTT. The chain couples TRBV10-3 to TRBJ2-3; 9 nucleotides agree with TRBD2. CDR1 is ENHRY and CDR2 is SYGVKD in the germline V gene. V was pared by 5 bases and J by 2 bases, with 8 bases of the junction left unmatched. The CDR3 is 16 amino acids.